The sequence of this T cell receptor beta chain was determined in a study of T cell repertoires in aging, cancer and after chemotherapy. Background on the study: Six age groups, ranging from 30 or younger to 70 or older, included the donors. Pre- and post-chemotherapy samples were paired from glioblastoma patients treated with temozolomide-based therapy.

Multiplex touch-down PCR with TRB-A/B primers amplified rearranged V-D-J TRB sequences. In TCRdb, the multiplex PCR reads were re-called with MiXCR into one record per CDR3 protein. The table has about 1,200 distinct CDR3 sequences, about 28% seen once; the top ten hold just under 70%. Findings and limits, study-wide: Healthy donors lost TCR diversity with age mainly through richness, cancer patients through richness and evenness.

Regarding this clonotype: The antigen is undetermined.

Amplification of TCR beta used genomic DNA extracted from peripheral blood. The sequenced material came from blood. The clonotype originates from a human donor with a solid tumor.

CDR3 loop: CAISEGTGFMITEAFF. As DNA, the CDR3 is TGTGCCATCAGTGAAGGGACAGGGTTCATGATCACTGAAGCTTTCTTT. V is TRBV10-3 and J is TRBJ1-1; 9 bases line up with TRBD1. V lost 3 bases, J lost 4 bases, and 9 bases stayed unmatched. The CDR3 sequence is 16 residues long. CDR1 is ENHRY, CDR2 SYGVKD, per germline.